This section outlines one T cell receptor beta chain sequence together with its context. Primed by a sample-barcoded 5' primer and a J-beta primer mix, a second PCR proceeded for about 6 to 12 cycles. TCRdb passed the 5' RACE reads through MiXCR, listing each CDR3 protein once. The table records around 1,600,000 distinct CDR3 sequences, roughly 43% of them present only once. The data derive from a study of blood T cells in healthy people across ages. V lost 5 bases and J 4 bases, leaving 14 bases between the germline ends. Germline CDR1 and CDR2: SGHTA and FQGNSA. CDR3 length: 15 amino acids. This TCR was sampled from a woman between 18 and 29 years old in good health. J is TRBJ1-4 and V is TRBV7-2; D call uncertain. Material: blood. CDR3 nucleotide sequence: TGTGCCAGCAGCGCCCGGGCGAGGATTAATGAAAAACTGTTTTTT. Translated, it gives CASSARARINEKLFF.